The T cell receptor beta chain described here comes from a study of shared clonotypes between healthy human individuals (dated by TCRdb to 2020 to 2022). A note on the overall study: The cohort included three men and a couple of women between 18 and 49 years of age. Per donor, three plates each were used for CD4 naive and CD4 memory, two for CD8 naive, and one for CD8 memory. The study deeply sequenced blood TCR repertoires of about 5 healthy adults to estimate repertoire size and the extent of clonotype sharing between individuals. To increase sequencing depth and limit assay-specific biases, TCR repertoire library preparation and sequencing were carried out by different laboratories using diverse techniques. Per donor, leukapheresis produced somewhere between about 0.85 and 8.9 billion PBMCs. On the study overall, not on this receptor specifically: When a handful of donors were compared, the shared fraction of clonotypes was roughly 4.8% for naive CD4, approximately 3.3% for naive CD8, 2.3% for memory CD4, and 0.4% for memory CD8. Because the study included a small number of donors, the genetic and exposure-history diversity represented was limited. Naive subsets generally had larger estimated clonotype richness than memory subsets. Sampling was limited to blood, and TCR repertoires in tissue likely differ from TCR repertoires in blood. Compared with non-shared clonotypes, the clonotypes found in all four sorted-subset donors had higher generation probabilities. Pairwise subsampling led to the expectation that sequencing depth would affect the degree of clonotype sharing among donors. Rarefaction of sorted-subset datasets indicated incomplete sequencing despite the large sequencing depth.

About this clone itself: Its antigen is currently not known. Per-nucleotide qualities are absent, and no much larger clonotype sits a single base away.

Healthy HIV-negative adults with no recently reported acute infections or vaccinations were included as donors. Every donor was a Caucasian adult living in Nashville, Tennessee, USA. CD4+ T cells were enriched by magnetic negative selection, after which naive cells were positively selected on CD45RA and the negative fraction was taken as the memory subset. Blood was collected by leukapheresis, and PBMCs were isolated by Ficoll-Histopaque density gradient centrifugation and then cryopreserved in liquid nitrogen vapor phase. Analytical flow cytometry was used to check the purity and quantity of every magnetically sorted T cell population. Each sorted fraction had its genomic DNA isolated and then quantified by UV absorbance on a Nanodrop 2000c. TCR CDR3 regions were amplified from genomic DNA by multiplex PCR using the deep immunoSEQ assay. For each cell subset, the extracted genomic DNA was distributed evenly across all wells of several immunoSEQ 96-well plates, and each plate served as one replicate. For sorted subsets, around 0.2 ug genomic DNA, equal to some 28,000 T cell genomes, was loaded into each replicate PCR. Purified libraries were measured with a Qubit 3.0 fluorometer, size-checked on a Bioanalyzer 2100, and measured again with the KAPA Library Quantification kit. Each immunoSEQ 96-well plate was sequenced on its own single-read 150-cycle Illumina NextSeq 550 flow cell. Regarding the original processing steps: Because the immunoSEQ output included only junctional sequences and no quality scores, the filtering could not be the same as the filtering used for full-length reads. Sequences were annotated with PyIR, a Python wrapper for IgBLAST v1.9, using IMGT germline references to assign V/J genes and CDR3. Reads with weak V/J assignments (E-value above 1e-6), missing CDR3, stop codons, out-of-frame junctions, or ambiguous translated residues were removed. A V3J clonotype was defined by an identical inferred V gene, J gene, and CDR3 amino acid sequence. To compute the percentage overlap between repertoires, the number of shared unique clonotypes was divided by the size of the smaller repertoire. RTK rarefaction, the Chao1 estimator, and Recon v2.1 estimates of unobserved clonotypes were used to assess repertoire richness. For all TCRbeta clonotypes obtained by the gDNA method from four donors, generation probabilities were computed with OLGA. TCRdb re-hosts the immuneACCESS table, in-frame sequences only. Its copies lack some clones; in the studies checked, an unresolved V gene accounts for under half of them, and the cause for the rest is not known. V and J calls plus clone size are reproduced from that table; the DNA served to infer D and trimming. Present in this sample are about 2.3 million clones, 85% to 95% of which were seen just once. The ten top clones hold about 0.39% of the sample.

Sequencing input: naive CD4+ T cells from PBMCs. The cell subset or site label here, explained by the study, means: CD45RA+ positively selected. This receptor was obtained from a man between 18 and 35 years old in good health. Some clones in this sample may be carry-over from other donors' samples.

The DNA is as follows: TGTGCCATCAGTGGACAGACACCCGACACCGGGGAGCTGTTTTTT. Its translation reads: CAISGQTPDTGELFF. The sequence joins TRBV10-3 to TRBJ2-2; a weak D assignment points to TRBD1 (5 bases agree). CDR1 and CDR2, per the germline V gene, are ENHRY and SYGVKD. V loses 4 bases of germline sequence and J loses 3 bases, and the interval between the two ends is 12 bases. The CDR3, from cysteine to phenylalanine, totals 15 residues. Of the read, only the CDR3 DNA is kept; its 45 bases are in frame from base 1.